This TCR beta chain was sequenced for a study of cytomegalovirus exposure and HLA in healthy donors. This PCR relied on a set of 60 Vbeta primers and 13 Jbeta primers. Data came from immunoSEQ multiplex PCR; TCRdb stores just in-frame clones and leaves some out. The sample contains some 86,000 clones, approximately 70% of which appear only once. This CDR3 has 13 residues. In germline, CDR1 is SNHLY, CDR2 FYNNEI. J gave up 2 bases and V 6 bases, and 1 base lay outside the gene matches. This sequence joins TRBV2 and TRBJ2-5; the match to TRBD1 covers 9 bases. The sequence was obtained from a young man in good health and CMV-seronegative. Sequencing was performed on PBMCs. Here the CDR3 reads CASRGTGQETQYF. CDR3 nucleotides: TGTGCCAGCAGGGGGACAGGGCAAGAGACCCAGTACTTC.